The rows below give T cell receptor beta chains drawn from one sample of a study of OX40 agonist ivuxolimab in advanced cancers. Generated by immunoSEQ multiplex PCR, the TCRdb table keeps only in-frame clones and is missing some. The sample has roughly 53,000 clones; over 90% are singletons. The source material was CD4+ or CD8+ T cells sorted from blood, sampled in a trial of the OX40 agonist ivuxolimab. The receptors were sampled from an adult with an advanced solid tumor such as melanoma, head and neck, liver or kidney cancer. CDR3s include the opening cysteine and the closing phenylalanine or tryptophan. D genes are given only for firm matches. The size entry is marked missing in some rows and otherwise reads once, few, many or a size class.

CDR3 protein: CASSAGQGNQPQHF; CDR3 DNA: TGTGCCAGCAGCGCTGGACAGGGCAATCAGCCCCAGCATTTT; D gene: TRBD1; V gene: TRBV9; clone size: -; J gene: TRBJ1-5
CDR3 protein: CSAKDLYEQYF; CDR3 DNA: TGCAGTGCCAAGGACCTCTACGAGCAGTACTTC; D gene: -; V gene: TRBV20-1; clone size: -; J gene: TRBJ2-7
CDR3 protein: CASSPAAYEQYF; CDR3 DNA: TGTGCCAGCAGCCCCGCAGCATACGAGCAGTACTTC; D gene: -; V gene: TRBV11-2; clone size: -; J gene: TRBJ2-7
CDR3 protein: CASSLIIAGEIGFF; CDR3 DNA: TGTGCCAGCAGCTTAATTATAGCGGGAGAAATAGGGTTCTTC; D gene: TRBD2; V gene: TRBV5-6; clone size: -; J gene: TRBJ2-1
CDR3 protein: CASSMVSGANVLTF; CDR3 DNA: TGTGCCAGTAGTATGGTTTCCGGGGCCAACGTCCTGACTTTC; D gene: -; V gene: TRBV19; clone size: -; J gene: TRBJ2-6
CDR3 protein: CASSLGRVYEQYF; CDR3 DNA: TGTGCCAGCAGTTTGGGCAGGGTCTACGAGCAGTACTTC; D gene: -; V gene: TRBV27; clone size: -; J gene: TRBJ2-7
CDR3 protein: CASSFDLGGTDTQYF; CDR3 DNA: TGTGCCAGCAGCTTCGACTTGGGGGGGACAGATACGCAGTATTTT; D gene: TRBD2; V gene: TRBV7-9; clone size: -; J gene: TRBJ2-3
CDR3 protein: CASSYHAAEQYF; CDR3 DNA: TGTGCCAGCAGCTATCATGCGGCCGAGCAGTACTTC; D gene: -; V gene: TRBV7-9; clone size: -; J gene: TRBJ2-7
CDR3 protein: CASSPSTDTQYF; CDR3 DNA: TGTGCCAGCAGTCCCAGCACAGATACGCAGTATTTT; D gene: -; V gene: TRBV28; clone size: -; J gene: TRBJ2-3
CDR3 protein: CASSQEPPQAVGNYGYTF; CDR3 DNA: TGCGCCAGCAGCCAAGAACCCCCCCAGGCAGTCGGAAACTATGGCTACACCTTC; D gene: -; V gene: TRBV4-1; clone size: -; J gene: TRBJ1-2
CDR3 protein: CASSFGLTNEQYF; CDR3 DNA: TGTGCCAGCAGTTTTGGGCTGACTAACGAGCAGTACTTC; D gene: -; V gene: TRBV27; clone size: -; J gene: TRBJ2-7
CDR3 protein: CASSLVSVSMSTEAFF; CDR3 DNA: TGTGCCAGCAGTTTGGTGTCGGTCTCAATGAGCACTGAAGCTTTCTTT; D gene: -; V gene: TRBV27; clone size: -; J gene: TRBJ1-1
CDR3 protein: CASRPYAGTGTNEQFF; CDR3 DNA: TGTGCCAGCAGGCCATATGCCGGGACAGGGACGAATGAGCAGTTCTTC; D gene: TRBD1; V gene: TRBV28; clone size: -; J gene: TRBJ2-1
CDR3 protein: CASSPTYQEIYGYTF; CDR3 DNA: TGTGCCAGCTCACCAACATACCAGGAAATATATGGCTACACCTTC; D gene: -; V gene: TRBV18; clone size: -; J gene: TRBJ1-2
CDR3 protein: CASSLPLAGGPAYEQYF; CDR3 DNA: TGTGCCAGCAGCTTACCCCTAGCGGGAGGACCGGCCTACGAGCAGTACTTC; D gene: TRBD2; V gene: TRBV7-9; clone size: -; J gene: TRBJ2-7
CDR3 protein: CSAEETQYF; CDR3 DNA: TGCAGTGCCGAAGAGACCCAGTACTTC; D gene: -; V gene: TRBV20-1; clone size: -; J gene: TRBJ2-5
CDR3 protein: CASRTTAYEQYF; CDR3 DNA: TGTGCCAGCAGGACGACAGCCTACGAGCAGTACTTC; D gene: -; V gene: TRBV28; clone size: few; J gene: TRBJ2-7
CDR3 protein: CAITRSSSGRPNTQYF; CDR3 DNA: TGTGCCATCACCAGAAGCTCTAGCGGGAGGCCCAATACGCAGTATTTT; D gene: TRBD2; V gene: TRBV10-3; clone size: -; J gene: TRBJ2-3
CDR3 protein: CASSQVLARGLISYEQYF; CDR3 DNA: TGCGCCAGCAGCCAAGTTCTAGCCAGGGGACTAATCTCCTACGAGCAGTACTTC; D gene: -; V gene: TRBV4-3; clone size: -; J gene: TRBJ2-7
CDR3 protein: CASSQVSGGLGEQYF; CDR3 DNA: TGCGCCAGCAGCCAAGTTAGCGGGGGCCTAGGCGAGCAGTACTTC; D gene: TRBD2; V gene: TRBV4-1; clone size: -; J gene: TRBJ2-7
CDR3 protein: CASSLRDRRSTDTQYF; CDR3 DNA: TGTGCCAGCAGCCTCAGGGACAGGAGAAGCACAGATACGCAGTATTTT; D gene: TRBD1; V gene: TRBV13; clone size: -; J gene: TRBJ2-3
CDR3 protein: CASSLVNKGNTEAFF; CDR3 DNA: TGTGCCAGCAGCTTAGTAAACAAAGGTAACACTGAAGCTTTCTTT; D gene: -; V gene: TRBV7-9; clone size: -; J gene: TRBJ1-1
CDR3 protein: CASSFSRANQPQHF; CDR3 DNA: TGTGCCAGCAGCTTCAGCAGGGCGAATCAGCCCCAGCATTTT; D gene: -; V gene: TRBV5-6; clone size: -; J gene: TRBJ1-5
CDR3 protein: CASSYPRGGGVYGYTF; CDR3 DNA: TGTGCCAGCAGTTACCCCAGGGGAGGGGGCGTCTATGGCTACACCTTC; D gene: TRBD1; V gene: TRBV6-5; clone size: once; J gene: TRBJ1-2